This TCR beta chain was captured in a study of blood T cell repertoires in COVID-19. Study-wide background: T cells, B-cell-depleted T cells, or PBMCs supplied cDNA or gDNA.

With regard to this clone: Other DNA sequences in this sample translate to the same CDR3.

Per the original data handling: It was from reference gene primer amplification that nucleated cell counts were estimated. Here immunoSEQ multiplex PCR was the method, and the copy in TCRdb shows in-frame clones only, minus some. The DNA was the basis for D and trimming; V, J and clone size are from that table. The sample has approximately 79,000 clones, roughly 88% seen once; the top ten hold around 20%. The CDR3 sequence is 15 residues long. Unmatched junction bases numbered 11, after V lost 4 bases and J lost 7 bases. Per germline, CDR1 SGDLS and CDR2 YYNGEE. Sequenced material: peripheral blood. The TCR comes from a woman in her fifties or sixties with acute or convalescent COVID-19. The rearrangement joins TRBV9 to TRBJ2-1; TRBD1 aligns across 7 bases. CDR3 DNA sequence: TGTGCCAGCAGCCCAAACCCCTTGACAGGGAATGAGCAGTTCTTC. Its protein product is CASSPNPLTGNEQFF.